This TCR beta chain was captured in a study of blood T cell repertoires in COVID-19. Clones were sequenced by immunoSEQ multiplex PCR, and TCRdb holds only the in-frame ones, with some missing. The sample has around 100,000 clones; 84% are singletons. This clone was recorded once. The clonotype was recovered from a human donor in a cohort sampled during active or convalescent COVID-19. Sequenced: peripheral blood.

This CDR3 is CSADNTDTQYF. The CDR3 bases are TGCAGTGCTGACAACACAGATACGCAGTATTTT. The rearrangement links TRBV20-1 to TRBJ2-3; D gene uncertain. This CDR3 contains 11 residues. Germline V CDR1 and CDR2: DFQATT, SNEGSKA (reference sequence). Trimming cost V 5 bases and J 2 bases, with 5 bases left between them.